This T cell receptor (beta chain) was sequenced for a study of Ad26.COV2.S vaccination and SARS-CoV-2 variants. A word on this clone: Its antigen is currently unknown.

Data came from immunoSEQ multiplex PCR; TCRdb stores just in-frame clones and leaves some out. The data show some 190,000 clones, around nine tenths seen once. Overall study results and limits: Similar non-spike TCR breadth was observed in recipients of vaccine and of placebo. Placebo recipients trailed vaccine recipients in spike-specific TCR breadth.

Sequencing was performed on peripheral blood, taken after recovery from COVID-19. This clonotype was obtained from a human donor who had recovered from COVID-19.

The CDR3 sequence: CASSPQRGVSEQYF. The CDR3 DNA is TGTGCCAGCTCACCACAGCGGGGAGTCAGCGAGCAGTACTTC. V usage is TRBV18 and J usage is TRBJ2-7; 7 nucleotides line up with TRBD2. CDR3 length: 14 residues. With 1 base clipped from V and 6 bases from J, the junction kept 6 bases outside the gene matches. Germline CDR1 KGHSH, CDR2 LQKENI.